The 4 T cell receptor beta chains below were found in one sample sequenced in a study of shared clonotypes between healthy human individuals. Profiled with immunoSEQ multiplex PCR; TCRdb holds only in-frame clones, not every one. The top ten hold over 0.12% of the sample, which has roughly 2.5 million clones, around nine tenths seen once. Sequencing used naive CD4+ T cells sorted from blood. Documented subset: CD45RA+ positively selected. The source of these receptors is a man younger than 35 in good health.

The V gene is TRBV21-1, the J gene TRBJ1-1; the table's D call of TRBD1 was not tested on the DNA. TRBV21-1 is a pseudogene. The CDR3 covers 14 residues. In nucleotides, the CDR3 is TGTGCCAGCAGCCCCCGGCACAGGAGCACTGAAGCTTTCTTT. This gives the protein CASSPRHRSTEAFF.

This chain uses TRBV4-1 with TRBJ2-2, with 7 bases fitting TRBD1. CDR1 and CDR2 from the germline V gene are MGHRA and YSYEKL. V lost 1 base and J lost 1; bases outside the gene matches: 6. CDR3 length: 17 amino acids. Here the CDR3 reads CASSQVKGGQNTGELFF. CDR3 DNA sequence: TGCGCCAGCAGCCAAGTTAAAGGGGGCCAGAACACCGGGGAGCTGTTTTTT.

The chain is built from TRBV29-1 and TRBJ2-7; D gene ambiguous. The CDR3 is made up of 13 amino acids. Germline-derived CDR1 and CDR2 are SQVTM and ANQGSEA. Trimming cost V 7 bases and J 3 bases, with 16 bases left between them. The CDR3 loop is CSAWTSTNYEQYF. CDR3 nucleotide sequence: TGCAGCGCCTGGACGTCCACCAACTACGAGCAGTACTTC.

With regard to this clone: Distinct nucleotide sequences in the sample also encode this CDR3. The chain links TRBV5-6 to TRBJ2-7; perhaps TRBD1 as D (5 bases). Germline CDR1 is SGHDT and CDR2 is YYEEEE. The ends were cut back, 2 bases at V and 6 bases at J, with 15 bases in the middle. CDR3 length: 14 residues. The DNA of the CDR3 is TGTGCCAGCAGCTTAGGGCAGGGTGCGCTCGAGCAGTACTTC. It specifies CASSLGQGALEQYF.